This T cell receptor beta chain emerged from a study of T cell responses to AZD1222 COVID-19 vaccine. Regarding the study as a whole: With dominance at 160-218 and 743-854, vaccine-associated CD4 TCRs spanned spike. Repertoire sampling occurred only after the peak T cell response. Nearly half of spike-specific TCRs reportedly go after variant regions that carry no mutations. Females outnumbered males among donors, who were mostly white British; clonal diversity was possibly underestimated.

A single count supports this clone. Its antigen is as yet unknown. V was pared by 7 bases and J by 0 bases, with 10 bases between. CDR3 length: 14 amino acids. Germline assignment: CDR1 LNHDA and CDR2 SQIVND (reference sequence). Clones were read by immunoSEQ multiplex PCR, and TCRdb kept only the in-frame ones, dropping some. The sample has fewer than 75,000 clones, just over 90% seen once. Here the sequenced sample was peripheral blood, taken 28 days after the second dose of the MenACWY control vaccine. The sequence was obtained from an adult who received the MenACWY meningococcal vaccine as a control. The V and J genes are TRBV19 and TRBJ1-3; D uncertain. The CDR3 DNA follows: TGTGCCAGTATAGGCCGTTCCTCTGGAAACACCATATATTTT. This codes for CASIGRSSGNTIYF.